Included here is one TCR beta chain sequence, with context. This clone was counted only a few times. Its antigen is unknown. No per-base quality is available; no much larger clone lies one base away. Other DNA sequences in the sample encode the same CDR3. Sample time point, as interpreted from the label and publication: about 28 days (+/-7) after the second vaccine dose. AZD1222 recipients given second doses at about 4 weeks or at about 12 weeks were pooled, since spike-specific TCR depth and breadth were not found to differ between the two schedules. Vaccinee samples came from UK trials COV001 and COV002, including a single-blind randomized controlled phase 2/3 trial of AZD1222 (ChAdOx1 nCoV-19) in healthy adults. For TCRbeta chain sequencing, PBMC samples were collected from trial participants at day 0 and at day 28 after the second dose. The CDR3 holds 16 amino acids from the cysteine to the phenylalanine. The kept DNA is CDR3 alone, 48 bases in frame from the first base. Looking up the germline V gene yields CDR1 SGHTA and CDR2 FQGTGA. Trimming removed 1 base from V and 3 bases from J, leaving 12 bases between the germline ends.

These data come from a study of T cell responses to AZD1222 COVID-19 vaccine (dated by TCRdb to the early 2020s). As for the study more broadly: TCR sequencing was performed for 230 to 250 trial participants, of whom about 200 were given two doses of AZD1222 and around 25 were given two doses of MenACWY control vaccine. Trial participants were enrolled into age subgroups of 18-55, 56-69 and 70-plus years, which contained roughly 140, 27 and 60 TCR-sequenced participants, respectively.

Results the study describes overall, beyond this receptor: Participants were mostly white British, with more females than males. The authors suggested clonal diversity may have been underestimated. In the small 56-69-year group, the increase in depth fell short of significance, most likely because of low power. Spike-specific TCR breadth and depth rose significantly after two AZD1222 doses compared with day 0 and with MenACWY recipients. CD4 TCRs associated with the vaccine covered the entire spike protein, and the dominant responses were in regions 160-218 and 743-854. Reportedly, almost half of the unique spike-specific TCRs recognized epitopes lying outside the regions that are mutated in the B.1.351 and B.1.1.7 variants. Because no day 14 peak-response samples were available, repertoires were characterized only after the peak T cell response. Conclusions about previously exposed vaccinees are limited, since just a handful of AZD1222 recipients were seropositive for SARS-CoV-2 at baseline.

The CDR3 regions of human TCRbeta chains were analyzed by immunosequencing. The published analysis was carried out like this. TCRs in the repertoires were matched against a reference library of SARS-CoV-2-specific TCRs that had been generated with the MIRA antigen-specificity platform. Breadth was defined as the fraction of unique TCRs that were SARS-CoV-2-associated. Depth was defined as the fraction of total T cells that were SARS-CoV-2-associated. Using the MIRA data, each spike-specific TCR was mapped to the spike region that the TCR reacts to and placed in a CD4 or CD8 class. Log10-transformed breadth and depth values were compared by one-way ANOVA with Sidak's multiple comparisons tests. TCRdb provides this immuneACCESS table in a form limited to in-frame rearrangements. Some clones are lacking; in checked studies, under half of them reflect an unresolved V gene, and why the rest are absent is not known. The V and J calls and clone size are taken from that table; D and trimming were inferred from the DNA. The sample records 100,000 to 150,000 clones, 75% to 95% of which are singletons. Jointly, the top ten make up 1.5% to 2% of the sample.

The source material was peripheral blood, sampled 28 days after the second AZD1222 dose. The chain joins TRBV7-3 to TRBJ2-2; no D gene call is confident. This TCR came from an adult who received the AZD1222 COVID-19 vaccine. The CDR3 region reads CASSLNGPGDTGELFF. The base sequence is TGTGCCAGCAGCTTAAATGGCCCCGGTGACACCGGGGAGCTGTTTTTT.